The T cell receptor beta chain described here comes from a study of T cells after posttransplantation cyclophosphamide (dated by TCRdb to the mid-2010s). For the wider study: The study tracked T cell repertoire reconstitution by TRB sequencing after myeloablative bone marrow transplantation using posttransplantation cyclophosphamide as GVHD prophylaxis. Public TRB sequences were compared against a database of over 3,000 sequences linked to responses to pathogens, tumor antigens, self-antigens and alloantigens. Blood from every one of the 30 or so PTCy patients who had 1-year posttransplant specimens underwent TRB sequencing. In 3 patients, TRB sequencing was also performed on up to 3 more blood samples taken 2 to 5.2 years after transplant, and in several patients, pretransplant blood was also TRB-sequenced. Samples from about 37 PTCy-treated patients and approximately 15 related bone marrow donors of those patients were subjected to antigen receptor sequencing. Because TRA and TRB clonality correlated tightly in ten or so samples, later TCR analyses were limited to TRB.

TRB sequencing used genomic DNA with the immunoSEQ assay at survey resolution or the hsTCRB kit. The original methods were these. The immunoSEQ software handled initial read processing, and the LymphoSeq R package was used for repertoire analyses. Clonality was computed as 1 minus normalized Shannon entropy; Gini coefficient was also calculated for each TRB dataset. Phenotypes of unsorted samples were inferred by mapping TRB sequences from sorted subsets of the recipient or donor onto unsorted samples of the same recipient. The clones in this table, taken by TCRdb from immuneACCESS, are in-frame only. Not every clone is retained; where verified, under half of the shortfall comes from an unresolved V gene, and the cause of the rest is unknown. V and J calls plus clone size are reproduced from that table; the DNA served to infer D and trimming. This sample is represented by approximately 31,000 clones, with no singletons among them. The top ten constitute around 4.8% of the sample.

As concerns this clone: What this receptor recognizes is not known. Base qualities are not at hand, and no much larger clone is one base apart.

General conclusions and limits of the study: Donor-recipient similarity was low at 1-2 months but rose over the first year, and later blood repertoires were often dominated by donor CD8+ memory clones. The TRB repertoires of T cells infiltrating skin or GI tract showed only limited overlap with the TRB repertoires of T cells in blood. Across 45 or so patients, recipient CMV seropositivity and CMV reactivation were highly associated with TRB clonality; PTCy diversity was similar to CNI/methotrexate controls.

Peripheral blood samples were provided by related bone marrow donors on the day of marrow donation. Peripheral blood and bone marrow mononuclear cells were isolated by Ficoll-Hypaque density centrifugation and were cryopreserved. The germline V gene yields SQVTM for CDR1 and ANQGSEA for CDR2. The CDR3, from cysteine to phenylalanine, totals 13 residues. Of the read, only the CDR3 DNA is kept; its 39 bases are in frame from base 1. This TCR was sampled from a woman in her 30s in good health and a related stem cell transplant donor. Sequenced sample: PBMCs. The chain links TRBV29-1 with TRBJ2-3; 8 of the junction bases match TRBD1. The DNA sequence reads TGCAGTGGGGGGCAGGGGGCAACAGATACGCAGTATTTT. This sequence encodes CSGGQGATDTQYF.